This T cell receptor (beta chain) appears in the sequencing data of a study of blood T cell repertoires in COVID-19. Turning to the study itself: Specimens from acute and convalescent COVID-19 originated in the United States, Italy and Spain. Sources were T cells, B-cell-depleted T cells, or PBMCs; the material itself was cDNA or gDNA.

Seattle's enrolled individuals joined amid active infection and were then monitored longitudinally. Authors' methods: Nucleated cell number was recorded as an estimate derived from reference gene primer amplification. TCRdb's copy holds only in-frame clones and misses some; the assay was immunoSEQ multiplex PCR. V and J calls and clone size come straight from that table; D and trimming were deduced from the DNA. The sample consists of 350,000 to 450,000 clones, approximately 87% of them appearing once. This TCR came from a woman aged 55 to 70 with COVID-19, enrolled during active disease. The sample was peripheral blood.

CDR3 sequence reads: CASSASLAAGANVLTF. The CDR3 DNA is TGTGCCAGCAGCGCCAGCCTAGCGGCCGGGGCCAACGTCCTGACTTTC. This chain links TRBV7-8 with TRBJ2-6; 7 bases fit TRBD2. The CDR3 totals 16 residues. The V and J ends lost 5 bases and 4 bases, in that order; junction bases with no gene match: 8. Germline CDR1 is SGHVS and CDR2 is FQNEAQ.